This T cell receptor beta chain emerged from a study of a mutant IDH1 vaccine in newly diagnosed glioma. Overall study context: Beginning 4-6 weeks after radiotherapy alone, or with temozolomide cycles, vaccination took place. Study outcomes and limitations: Vaccine-induced immune responses occurred in more than 85% of patients.

In its sample, this clone was seen a few times. Its antigen is as yet unknown. Profiled with immunoSEQ multiplex PCR; TCRdb holds only in-frame clones, not every one. The repertoire holds 110,000 or so clones, with roughly 90% as singletons. Time point defined: week 11, during vaccination. In the vaccine, a single dose held 300 ug of the mutant IDH1 20-mer peptide, along with topical imiquimod. The CDR3 sequence is 14 residues long. The germline V and J ends were trimmed by 4 bases and 1 base, with 12 bases remaining between them. CDR1 is SGDLS and CDR2 is YYNGEE in the germline V gene. Specimen: PBMCs, collected from a glioma patient whose treatment included an IDH1 peptide vaccine. The clonotype originates from a woman between 45 and 60 years old with glioma. V and J are TRBV9 and TRBJ2-7; D might be TRBD1 or TRBD2, each matching 6 bases. The DNA for the CDR3 is TGTGCCAGCAGCAAAGGGGGAGGTTCCTACGAGCAGTACTTC. The encoded protein is CASSKGGGSYEQYF.